This entry is about one TCR beta chain. The sample comes from a study of a mutant IDH1 vaccine in newly diagnosed glioma. Study context: Of treated patients, roughly 62% were men and 37.5% women, averaging around 40 years. Prior therapy was radiotherapy, temozolomide, or both; most received both.

The repertoire was sequenced with immunoSEQ multiplex PCR; TCRdb's copy has only in-frame clones and lacks some. The sample lists roughly 41,000 clones, about nine tenths occurring once. Time point in this sample: baseline, week 1 (first vaccination visit). The sample's treatment: pre-vaccination baseline after standard-of-care therapy. Newly diagnosed WHO grade 3 or 4 IDH1-mutant, ATRX-lost astrocytomas were identified in the donors. This receptor was taken from a man aged 18 to 30 with glioma. The source material was PBMCs, sampled from a glioma patient treated with radiotherapy, temozolomide or both.

CDR3 bases: TGTGCCTGGAGTGCCTTAGGACAGGGACGTAGCGGCTACACCTTC. Residues: CAWSALGQGRSGYTF. The rearrangement joins TRBV30 to TRBJ1-2; 8 bases align to TRBD1. The trim removed 1 base at V and 8 bases at J, leaving 12 bases unmatched. Per germline, CDR1 GTSNPN and CDR2 SVGIG (reference sequence). The CDR3 spans 15 residues. The full variable domain, rest sourced from reference TRBV30 and TRBJ1-2, is SQTIHQWPATLVQPVGSPLSLECTVEGTSNPNLYWYRQAAGRGLQLLFYSVGIGQISSEVPQNLSASRPQDRQFILSSKKLLLSDSGFYLCAWSALGQGRSGYTFGSGTRLTVV.